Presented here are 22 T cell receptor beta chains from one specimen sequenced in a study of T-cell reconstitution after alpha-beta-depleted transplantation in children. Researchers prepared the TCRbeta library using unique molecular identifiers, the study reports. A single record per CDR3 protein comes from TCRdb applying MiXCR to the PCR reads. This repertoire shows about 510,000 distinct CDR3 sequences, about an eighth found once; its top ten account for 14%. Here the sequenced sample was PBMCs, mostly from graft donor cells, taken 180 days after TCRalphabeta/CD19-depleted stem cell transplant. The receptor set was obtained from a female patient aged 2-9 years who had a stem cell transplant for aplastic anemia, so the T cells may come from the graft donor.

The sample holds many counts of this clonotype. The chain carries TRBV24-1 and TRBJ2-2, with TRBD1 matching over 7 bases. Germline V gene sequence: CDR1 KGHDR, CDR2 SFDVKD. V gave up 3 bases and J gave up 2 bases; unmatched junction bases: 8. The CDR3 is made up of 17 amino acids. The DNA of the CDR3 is TGTGCCACCAGTGATGTCAACAGGGGTAAAAACACCGGGGAGCTGTTTTTT. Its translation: CATSDVNRGKNTGELFF.

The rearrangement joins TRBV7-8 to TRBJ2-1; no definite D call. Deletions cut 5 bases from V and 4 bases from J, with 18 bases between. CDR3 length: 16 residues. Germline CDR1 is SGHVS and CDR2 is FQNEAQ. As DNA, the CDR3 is TGTGCCAGCAGCAAGAGCAGTACTATTAGGTACAATGAGCAGTTCTTC. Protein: CASSKSSTIRYNEQFF. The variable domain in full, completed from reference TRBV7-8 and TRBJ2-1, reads GAGVSQSPRYKVAKRGQDVALRCDPISGHVSLFWYQQALGQGPEFLTYFQNEAQLDKSGLPSDRFFAERPEGSVSTLKIQRTQQEDSAVYLCASSKSSTIRYNEQFFGPGTRLTVL.

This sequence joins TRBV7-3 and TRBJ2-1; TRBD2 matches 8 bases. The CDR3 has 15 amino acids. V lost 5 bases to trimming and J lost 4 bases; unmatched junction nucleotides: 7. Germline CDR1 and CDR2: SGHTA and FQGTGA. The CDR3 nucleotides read TGTGCCAGCAGCCCGCCCGGGACTAGATACAATGAGCAGTTCTTC. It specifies CASSPPGTRYNEQFF.

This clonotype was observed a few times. The CDR3 spells CATSGDYGETQYF. The CDR3 DNA is TGTGCCACCAGCGGGGACTATGGTGAGACCCAGTACTTC. J is TRBJ2-5 and V is TRBV15; TRBD2 matches at 7 bases. The germline CDR1 and CDR2 sequences are LNHNV and YYDKDF (reference sequence). The CDR3 loop spans 13 amino acids. The trim removed 5 bases at V and 5 bases at J, leaving 5 bases unmatched.

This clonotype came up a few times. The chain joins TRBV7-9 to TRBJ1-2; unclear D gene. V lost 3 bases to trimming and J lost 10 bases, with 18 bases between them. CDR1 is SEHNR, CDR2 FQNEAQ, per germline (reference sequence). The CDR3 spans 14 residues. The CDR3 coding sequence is TGTGCCAGCAGCTTTCCGCCCGGGCCGGGCGACTACACCTTC. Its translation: CASSFPPGPGDYTF.

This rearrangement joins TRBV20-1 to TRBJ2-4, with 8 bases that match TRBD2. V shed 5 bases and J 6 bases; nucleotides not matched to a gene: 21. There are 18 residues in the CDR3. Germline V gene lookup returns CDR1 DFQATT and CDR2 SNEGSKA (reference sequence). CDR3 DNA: TGCAGTGCTCCGGGGCTAGCGGGCTCCTACAACCCTCTAAACATTCAGTACTTC. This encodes CSAPGLAGSYNPLNIQYF.

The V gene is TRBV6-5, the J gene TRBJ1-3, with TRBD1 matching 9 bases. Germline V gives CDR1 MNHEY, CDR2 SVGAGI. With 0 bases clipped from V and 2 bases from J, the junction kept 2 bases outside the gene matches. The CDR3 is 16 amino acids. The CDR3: CASSYSWTGAGNTIYF. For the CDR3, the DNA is TGTGCCAGCAGTTACTCATGGACAGGGGCTGGAAACACCATATATTTT.

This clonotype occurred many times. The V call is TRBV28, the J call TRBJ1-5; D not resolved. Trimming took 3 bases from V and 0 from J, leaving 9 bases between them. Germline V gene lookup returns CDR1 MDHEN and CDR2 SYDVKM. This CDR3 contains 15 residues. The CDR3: CASSLTGFSNQPQHF. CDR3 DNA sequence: TGTGCCAGCAGTTTGACCGGCTTTAGCAATCAGCCCCAGCATTTT.

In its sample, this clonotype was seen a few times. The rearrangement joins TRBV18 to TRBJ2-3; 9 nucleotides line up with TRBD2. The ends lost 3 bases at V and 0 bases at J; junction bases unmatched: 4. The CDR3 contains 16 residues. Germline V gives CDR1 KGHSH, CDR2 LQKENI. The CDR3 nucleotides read TGTGCCAGCTCACCGGCTAGCGGGATGAGCACAGATACGCAGTATTTT. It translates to CASSPASGMSTDTQYF.

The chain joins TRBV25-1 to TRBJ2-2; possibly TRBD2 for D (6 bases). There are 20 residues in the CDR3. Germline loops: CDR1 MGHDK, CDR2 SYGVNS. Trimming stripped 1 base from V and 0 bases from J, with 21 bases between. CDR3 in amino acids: CASSEFMSPGVDPNTGELFF. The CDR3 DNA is TGTGCCAGCAGTGAATTTATGTCGCCGGGGGTGGACCCGAACACCGGGGAGCTGTTTTTT. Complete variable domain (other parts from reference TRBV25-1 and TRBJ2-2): EADIYQTPRYLVIGTGKKITLECSQTMGHDKMYWYQQDPGMELHLIHYSYGVNSTEKGDLSSESTVSRIRTEHFPLTLESARPSHTSQYLCASSEFMSPGVDPNTGELFFGEGSRLTVL.

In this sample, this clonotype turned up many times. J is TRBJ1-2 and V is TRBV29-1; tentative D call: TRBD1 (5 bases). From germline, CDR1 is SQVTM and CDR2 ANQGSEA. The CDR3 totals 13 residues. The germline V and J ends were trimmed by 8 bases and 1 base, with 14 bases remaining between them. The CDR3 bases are TGCAGCATTTCACGGGACGATAACTATGGCTACACCTTC. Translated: CSISRDDNYGYTF. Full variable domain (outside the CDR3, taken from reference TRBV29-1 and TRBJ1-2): SAVISQKPSRDICQRGTSLTIQCQVDSQVTMMFWYRQQPGQSLTLIATANQGSEATYESGFVIDKFPISRPNLTFSTLTVSNMSPEDSSIYLCSISRDDNYGYTFGSGTRLTVV.

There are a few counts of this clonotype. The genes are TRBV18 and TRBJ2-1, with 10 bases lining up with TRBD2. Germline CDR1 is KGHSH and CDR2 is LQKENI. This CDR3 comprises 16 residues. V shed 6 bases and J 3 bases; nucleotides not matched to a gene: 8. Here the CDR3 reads CASSIRLAGFYNEQFF. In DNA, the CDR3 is TGTGCCAGCTCCATTCGACTAGCGGGTTTCTACAATGAGCAGTTCTTC.

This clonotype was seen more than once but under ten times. The CDR3 region is CASSPAGTLSTDTQYF. CDR3 sequence (DNA): TGTGCCAGCTCACCAGCCGGGACCCTAAGCACAGATACGCAGTATTTT. The rearrangement links TRBV18 to TRBJ2-3; D tentatively fits TRBD1 or TRBD2 (5 bases each). CDR1 is KGHSH and CDR2 is LQKENI in the germline V gene. The CDR3 loop spans 16 amino acids. Trimming removed 2 bases at V and 0 bases at J, with 12 bases between.

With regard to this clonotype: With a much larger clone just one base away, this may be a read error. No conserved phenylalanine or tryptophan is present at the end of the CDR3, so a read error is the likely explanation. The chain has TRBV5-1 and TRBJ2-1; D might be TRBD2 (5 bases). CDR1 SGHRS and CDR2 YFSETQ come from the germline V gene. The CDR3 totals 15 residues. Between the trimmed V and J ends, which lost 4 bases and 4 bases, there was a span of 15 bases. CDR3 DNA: TGCGCCAGCAGCCCCGGGATTAGGGTTTACAATGAGCAGTTCCTC. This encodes CASSPGIRVYNEQFL.

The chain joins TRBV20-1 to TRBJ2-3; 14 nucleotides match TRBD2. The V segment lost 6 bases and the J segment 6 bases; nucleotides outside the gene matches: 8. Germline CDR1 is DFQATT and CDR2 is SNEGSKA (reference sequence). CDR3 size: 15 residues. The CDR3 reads CSAHRLAGGGDTQYF. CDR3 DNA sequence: TGCAGTGCGCATCGACTAGCGGGAGGGGGGGATACGCAGTATTTT.

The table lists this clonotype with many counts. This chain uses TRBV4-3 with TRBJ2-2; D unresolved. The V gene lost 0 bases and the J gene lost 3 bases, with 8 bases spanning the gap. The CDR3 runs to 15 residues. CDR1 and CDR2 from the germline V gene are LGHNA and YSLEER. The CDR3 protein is CASSQDGRYTGELFF. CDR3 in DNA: TGCGCCAGCAGCCAAGATGGGCGGTACACCGGGGAGCTGTTTTTT.

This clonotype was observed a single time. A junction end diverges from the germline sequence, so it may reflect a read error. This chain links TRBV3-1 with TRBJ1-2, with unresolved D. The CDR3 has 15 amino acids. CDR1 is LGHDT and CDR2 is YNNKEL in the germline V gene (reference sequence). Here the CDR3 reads CASGQGSVRNYGYTF. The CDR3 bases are TGTGCCAGCGGCCAAGGGTCCGTACGGAACTATGGCTACACCTTC.

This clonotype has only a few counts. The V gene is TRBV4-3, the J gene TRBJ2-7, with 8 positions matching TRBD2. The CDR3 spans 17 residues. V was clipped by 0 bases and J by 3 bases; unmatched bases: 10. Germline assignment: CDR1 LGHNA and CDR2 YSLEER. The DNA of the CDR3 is TGCGCCAGCAGCCAAGATATACTAGCGGAAACTTACTACGAGCAGTACTTC. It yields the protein CASSQDILAETYYEQYF.

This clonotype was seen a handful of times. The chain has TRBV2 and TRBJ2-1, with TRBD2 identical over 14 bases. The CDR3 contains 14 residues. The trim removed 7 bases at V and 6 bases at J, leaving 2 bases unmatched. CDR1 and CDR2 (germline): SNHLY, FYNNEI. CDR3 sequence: CASKGLAGANEQFF. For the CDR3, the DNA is TGTGCCAGCAAGGGACTAGCGGGAGCCAATGAGCAGTTCTTC.

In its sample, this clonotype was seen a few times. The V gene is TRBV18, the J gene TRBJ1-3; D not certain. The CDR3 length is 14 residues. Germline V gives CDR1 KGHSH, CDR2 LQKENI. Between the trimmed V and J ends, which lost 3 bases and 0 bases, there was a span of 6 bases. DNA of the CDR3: TGTGCCAGCTCACCCAACCCCTCTGGAAACACCATATATTTT. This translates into CASSPNPSGNTIYF.

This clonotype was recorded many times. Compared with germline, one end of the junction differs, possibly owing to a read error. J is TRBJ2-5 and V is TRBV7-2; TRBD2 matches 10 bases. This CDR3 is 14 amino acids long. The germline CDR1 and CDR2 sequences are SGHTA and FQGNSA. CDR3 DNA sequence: TGTGCCAGCAGCCTAGCGGGAGAGGGAGAGACCCAGTACTTC. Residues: CASSLAGEGETQYF.

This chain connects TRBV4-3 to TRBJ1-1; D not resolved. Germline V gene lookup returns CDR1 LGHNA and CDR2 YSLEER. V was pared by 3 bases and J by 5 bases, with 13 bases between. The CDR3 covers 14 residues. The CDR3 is CASSHPVWDTEAFF. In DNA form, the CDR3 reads TGCGCCAGCAGCCATCCCGTATGGGATACTGAAGCTTTCTTT.